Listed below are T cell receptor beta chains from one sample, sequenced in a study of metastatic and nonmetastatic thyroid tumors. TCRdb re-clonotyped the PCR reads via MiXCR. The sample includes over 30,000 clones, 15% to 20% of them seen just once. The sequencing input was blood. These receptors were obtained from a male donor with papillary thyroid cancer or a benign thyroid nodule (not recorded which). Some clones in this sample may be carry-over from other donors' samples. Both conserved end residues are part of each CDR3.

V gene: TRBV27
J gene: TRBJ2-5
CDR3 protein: CASSPLAGGYQETQYF

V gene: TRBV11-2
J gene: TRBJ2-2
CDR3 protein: CASSQGTGELFF

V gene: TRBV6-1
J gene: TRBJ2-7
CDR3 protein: CASSEVTGSSYEQYF

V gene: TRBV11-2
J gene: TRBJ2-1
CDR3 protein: CASSLDDSSYYNEQFF

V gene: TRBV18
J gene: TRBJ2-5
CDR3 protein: CASSPPNQGGQETQYF

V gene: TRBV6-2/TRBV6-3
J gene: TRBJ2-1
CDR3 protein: CASSYELAGGPSYNEQFF

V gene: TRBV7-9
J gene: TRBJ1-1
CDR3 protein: CASSFDRGGTGAFF

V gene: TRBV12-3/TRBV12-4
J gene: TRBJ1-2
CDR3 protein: CASIPSGRPYGYTF

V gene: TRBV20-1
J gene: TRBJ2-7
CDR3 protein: CSARDPAGNMSEQYF

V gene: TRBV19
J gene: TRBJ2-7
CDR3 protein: CASKSTRQGTFGEQYF

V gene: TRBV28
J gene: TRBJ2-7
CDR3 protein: CASRTSGEQYF

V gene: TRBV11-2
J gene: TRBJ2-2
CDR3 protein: CANSPGQVISGGPAGELFF

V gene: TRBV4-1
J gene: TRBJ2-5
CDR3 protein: CASSHVAGEETQYF

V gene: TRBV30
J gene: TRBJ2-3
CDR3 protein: CAWRPTRVPTGLRDTQYF

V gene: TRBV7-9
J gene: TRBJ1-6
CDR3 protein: CASSPPGQRNSPLHF

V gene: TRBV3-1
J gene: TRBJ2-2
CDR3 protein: CASSPGRDVNTGELFF

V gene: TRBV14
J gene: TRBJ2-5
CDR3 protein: CASSPGGQGGMLGASGRGGKTQYF

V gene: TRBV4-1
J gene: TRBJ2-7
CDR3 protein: CASSYDRGLYEQYF

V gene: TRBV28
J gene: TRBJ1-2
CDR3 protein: CASRYSTWGACTF

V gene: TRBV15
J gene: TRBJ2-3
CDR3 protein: CATSRDAPDTQYF

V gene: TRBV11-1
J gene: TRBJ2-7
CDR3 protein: CASSLAGTEPRNEQYF

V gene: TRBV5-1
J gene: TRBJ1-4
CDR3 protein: CASSHTGNRDEKLFF

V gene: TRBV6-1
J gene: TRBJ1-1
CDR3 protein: CASIPTGYTEAFF

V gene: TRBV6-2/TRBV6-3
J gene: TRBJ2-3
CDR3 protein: CASSTLAGGPDTQYF

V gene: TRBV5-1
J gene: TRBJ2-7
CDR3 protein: CASRVRLAGDDEQYF

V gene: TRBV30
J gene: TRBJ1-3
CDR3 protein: CAWSAGGQPASGNTIYF

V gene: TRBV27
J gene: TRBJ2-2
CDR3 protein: CASRSLAGTGELFF

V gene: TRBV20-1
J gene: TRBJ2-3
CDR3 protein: CSARTTYEDTQYF

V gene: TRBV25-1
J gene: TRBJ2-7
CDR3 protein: CASSRWTDTYEHYF

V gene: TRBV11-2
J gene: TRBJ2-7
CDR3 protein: CASSQTSTYEQYF

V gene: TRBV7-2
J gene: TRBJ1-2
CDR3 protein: CASSLVSWGSVYTF

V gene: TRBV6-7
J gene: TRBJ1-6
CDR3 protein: CASRTGTQGGGSYNSPLHF

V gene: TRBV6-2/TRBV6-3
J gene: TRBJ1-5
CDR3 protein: CASSYSGTGVNQPQHF

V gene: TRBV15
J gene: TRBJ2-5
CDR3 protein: CATTKKLGFAVQETQYF

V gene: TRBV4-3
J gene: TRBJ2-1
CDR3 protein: CASSGGGRNEQFF

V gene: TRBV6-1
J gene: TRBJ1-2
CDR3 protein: CASRSPWDRGVEDGTF

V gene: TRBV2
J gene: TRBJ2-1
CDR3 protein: CASTQRDYNEQFF

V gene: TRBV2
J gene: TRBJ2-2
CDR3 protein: CASSEPPATGELFF

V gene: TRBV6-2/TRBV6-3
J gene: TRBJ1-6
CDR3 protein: CASTEGSPLHF

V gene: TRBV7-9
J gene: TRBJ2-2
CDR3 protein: CASSLAGTNTGELFF

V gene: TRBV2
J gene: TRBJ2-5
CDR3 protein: CASRPRDESWETQYF

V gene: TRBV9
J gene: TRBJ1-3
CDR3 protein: CASSSPNTIYF

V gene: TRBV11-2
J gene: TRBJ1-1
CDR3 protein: CASSPVRQGKGTEAFF

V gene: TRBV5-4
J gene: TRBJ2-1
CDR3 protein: CASTLTPTGNEQFF

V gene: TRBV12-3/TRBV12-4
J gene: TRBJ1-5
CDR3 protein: CASFLWGGGARVAF

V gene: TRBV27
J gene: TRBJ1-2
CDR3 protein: CASSPTTGGAANYGYTF

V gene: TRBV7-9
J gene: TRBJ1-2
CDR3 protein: CASSLLGGDGYTF

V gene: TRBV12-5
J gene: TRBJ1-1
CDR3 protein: CASGGGDSMNTEAFF

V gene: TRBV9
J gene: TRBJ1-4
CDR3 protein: CASNPGTGSEKLFF

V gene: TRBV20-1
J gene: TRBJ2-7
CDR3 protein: CSATSGRAPYEQYF

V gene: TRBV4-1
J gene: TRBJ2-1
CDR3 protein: CASRETAGPYNEQFF

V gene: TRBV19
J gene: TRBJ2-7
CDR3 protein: CASSHRTASYEQYF

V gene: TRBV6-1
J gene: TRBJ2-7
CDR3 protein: CASSSGLAGGHEQYF

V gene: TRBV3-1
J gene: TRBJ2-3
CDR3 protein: CASRPDRGSTDTQYF

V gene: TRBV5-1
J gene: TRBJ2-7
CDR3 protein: CASSLGRLAYEQYF

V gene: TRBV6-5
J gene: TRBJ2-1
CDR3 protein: CASSYSLPSGVYNEQFF